This entry describes one T cell receptor (beta chain). Its antigen remains unidentified. The CDR3 has 13 residues. Trimming stripped 1 base from V and 5 bases from J, with 8 bases between. CDR1 and CDR2 from the germline V gene are SGHTA and FQGNSA. This sample stems from a study of vaccination effects on CD4 cells after COVID-19. Repertoires were generated with immunoSEQ multiplex PCR, while TCRdb's copy carries only in-frame clones and drops some. The sample contains tens of thousands of clones, approximately 76% of which appear only once. After expansion with viral peptide pools in the ViraFEST assay, antigen-specific CD4+ T cells were sequenced. Following a 10-day culture, CD4+ T cells were purified. The vaccine recipients had no prior SARS-CoV-2 infection, with negative nucleocapsid antibodies.

The V call is TRBV7-2, the J call TRBJ1-2; D gene ambiguous. The material was CD4+ T cells from PBMCs cultured with HCoV-NL63 spike peptides, obtained before COVID-19 vaccination. The source is a human donor who received a COVID-19 vaccine. The CDR3 region has the DNA TGTGCCAGCAGCTTAGGCTGGGATTATGGCTACACCTTC. Protein product: CASSLGWDYGYTF.